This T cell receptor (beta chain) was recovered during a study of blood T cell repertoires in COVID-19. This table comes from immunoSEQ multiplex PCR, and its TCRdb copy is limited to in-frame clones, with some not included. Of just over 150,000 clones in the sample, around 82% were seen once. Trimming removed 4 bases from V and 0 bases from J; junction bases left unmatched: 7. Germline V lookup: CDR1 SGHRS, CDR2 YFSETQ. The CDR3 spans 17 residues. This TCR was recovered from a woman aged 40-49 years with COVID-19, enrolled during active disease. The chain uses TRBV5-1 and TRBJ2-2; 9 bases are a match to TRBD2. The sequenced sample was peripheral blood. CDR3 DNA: TGCGCCAGCAGCCAAATAGCGGGAGCTACGAACACCGGGGAGCTGTTTTTT. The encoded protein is CASSQIAGATNTGELFF.